Each of the 24 T cell receptor beta chains below was sequenced from the same sample in a study of neurological immune-mediated disorders. TCRdb re-called the 5' RACE reads through MiXCR, storing one row per CDR3 protein. The table has roughly 74,000 distinct CDR3 sequences, 5.2% seen once; the top ten hold less than 7.5%. Sequencing was done on a sample of PBMCs. All receptors come from a man younger than 30 with multiple sclerosis.

This clonotype was seen ten or more times. V usage is TRBV20-1 and J usage is TRBJ2-3, with 8 bases matching TRBD2. CDR1 and CDR2 (germline): DFQATT, SNEGSKA (reference sequence). This CDR3 is 15 amino acids long. V was clipped by 4 bases and J by 5 bases; unmatched bases: 11. CDR3 sequence (DNA): TGCAGTGCTAACACCCCCGGGACTAGACTAGATACGCAGTATTTT. It encodes CSANTPGTRLDTQYF.

This clonotype was counted between two and nine times. A much larger clone differs from this one at a single base, so this may be a read error. This sequence joins TRBV6-6 and TRBJ1-5, with 7 nucleotides matching TRBD1. Germline values: CDR1 MNHNY, CDR2 SVGAGI (reference sequence). The CDR3 covers 14 residues. CDR3 nucleotides: TGTGCCAGCAGTCAGGGGGGGGGCAATCAGCCCCAGAATTTT. It encodes CASSQGGGNQPQNF.

This clonotype was recorded at least ten times. CDR3 sequence: CASSVGLAGAYEQYF. CDR3 nucleotides: TGTGCCAGCAGCGTAGGACTAGCGGGAGCTTACGAGCAGTACTTC. V is TRBV9 and J is TRBJ2-7; 12 bases fit TRBD2. V dropped 0 bases and J dropped 4; count of bases not matched to a gene: 2. The CDR3 totals 15 residues. Germline assignment: CDR1 SGDLS and CDR2 YYNGEE.

The sample holds many counts of this clonotype. The chain is built from TRBV7-3 and TRBJ1-2, with D possibly being TRBD1 (5 bases). The germline V gene encodes CDR1 SGHTA and CDR2 FQGTGA. Trimming left V 5 bases short and J 8 bases short, with 21 bases between. CDR3 length equals 15 residues. In DNA form, the CDR3 reads TGTGCCAGCAGCCAGTCCTCGGGACCGCAGCAGGGCTACACCTTC. It specifies CASSQSSGPQQGYTF.

This clonotype was counted a few times. The germline gene is not matched at one end of the junction; a read error may be the cause. The rearrangement uses TRBV7-2 and TRBJ1-5, with a weak D call TRBD1 (6 bases). CDR3 size: 14 residues. Germline V CDR1 and CDR2: SGHTA, FQGNSA. The CDR3 DNA sequence: TGTGCCAGCAGCAAAGGACAGTACAATCAGCCCCAGAATTTT. Its protein product is CASSKGQYNQPQNF.

In this sample, this clonotype turned up many times. The chain links TRBV5-1 to TRBJ2-3; 10 bases line up with TRBD2. CDR3 length: 16 residues. V trimming: 0 bases; J trimming: 2 bases; junction bases outside the gene matches: 3. Germline CDR1 is SGHRS and CDR2 is YFSETQ. The CDR3 here is CASSLDGTSDTDTQYF. In nucleotides, the CDR3 is TGCGCCAGCAGCTTGGACGGGACTAGCGACACAGATACGCAGTATTTT.

This clonotype was seen repeatedly, ten times or more. The V call is TRBV19, the J call TRBJ2-2; D call uncertain. This CDR3 contains 13 residues. V was clipped by 4 bases and J by 10 bases, with 13 bases between them. CDR1 is LNHDA and CDR2 is SQIVND in the germline V gene (reference sequence). CDR3 residues: CASSNPTAAELFF. CDR3 nucleotide sequence: TGTGCCAGTAGTAATCCTACAGCCGCGGAGCTGTTTTTT.

This clonotype was counted many times. V and J are TRBV10-1 and TRBJ1-6; D might be TRBD1 (5 bases). CDR1 and CDR2 from the germline V gene are WNHNN and SYGVQD (reference sequence). V lost 5 bases and J lost 6, with 8 bases in between. CDR3 length: 13 residues. The CDR3: CASSRQFNSPLHF. The DNA of the CDR3 is TGCGCCAGCAGTCGACAGTTTAATTCACCCCTCCACTTT.

This clonotype was recorded many times. The CDR3 sequence is CSARDGGGGTEAFF. The CDR3 DNA reads as TGCAGTGCTAGAGATGGAGGGGGGGGCACTGAAGCTTTCTTT. The chain is built from TRBV20-1 and TRBJ1-1, with D maybe TRBD1 (6 bases). Germline CDR1 and CDR2: DFQATT and SNEGSKA (reference sequence). The ends were cut back, 0 bases at V and 4 bases at J, with 12 bases in the middle. The CDR3 loop spans 14 amino acids.

This clonotype was seen at least ten times. CDR3 region: CASSLGQKNTEAFF. The CDR3 DNA is TGCGCCAGCAGCTTGGGACAGAAGAACACTGAAGCTTTCTTT. This chain joins TRBV5-1 and TRBJ1-1; D is perhaps TRBD1 (5 bases). The CDR3 consists of 14 residues. Germline CDR1 is SGHRS and CDR2 is YFSETQ. V shed 0 bases and J shed 1 base, with 7 bases lying between them.

This clonotype has a count of ten or more. The gene calls are TRBV11-2 and TRBJ2-3; D is ambiguous. The germline V and J ends were trimmed by 1 base and 4 bases, with 6 bases remaining between them. The CDR3 has 13 residues. The V gene's germline CDR1 is SGHAT and CDR2 FQNNGV. The CDR3 region is CASSLGLPDTQYF. The DNA of the CDR3 is TGTGCCAGCAGCTTAGGGTTGCCAGATACGCAGTATTTT.

This clonotype was seen a few times. A single base separates this from a much larger clone, so it may be a read error. J is TRBJ2-7 and V is TRBV11-2; the D is unclear. Trimming took 2 bases from V and 7 from J, leaving 15 bases between them. CDR1 and CDR2 from the germline V gene are SGHAT and FQNNGV. CDR3 length equals 14 residues. CDR3 amino acids: CASSLFAGFEEQYF. The CDR3 bases are TGTGCCAGCAGCTTATTCGCAGGTTTTGAAGAGCAGTACTTC.

The table lists this clonotype with many counts. V is TRBV6-5 and J is TRBJ1-2; 9 nucleotides match TRBD1. Germline CDR1 MNHEY, CDR2 SVGAGI. J gave up 4 bases and V 0 bases, and 6 bases lay outside the gene matches. The length of the CDR3 is 16 residues. The CDR3 DNA reads as TGTGCCAGCAGTTACTCGGGACAGGGAGGATTCTATGGCTACACCTTC. It translates to CASSYSGQGGFYGYTF.

This clonotype has ten or more counts. The rearrangement uses TRBV12-3 or TRBV12-4 and TRBJ2-1; 11 bases match TRBD2. J was trimmed by 8 bases and V by 8 bases; bases with no gene match: 5. CDR3 length: 13 amino acids. The CDR3 DNA reads as TGTGCCAGCCTAGCGGGAGGTGCCGATGAGCAGTTCTTC. It is translated as CASLAGGADEQFF.

The table lists this clonotype with many counts. V and J are TRBV7-6 and TRBJ2-1; 9 nucleotides line up with TRBD2. This CDR3 is 16 amino acids long. Germline V gene lookup returns CDR1 SGHVS and CDR2 FNYEAQ. The V and J ends lost 0 bases and 8 bases, in that order; junction bases with no gene match: 8. The CDR3 DNA follows: TGTGCCAGCAGCTTAGCTCGTAGCGGGGGCCGGCATGAGCAGTTCTTC. Translation gives CASSLARSGGRHEQFF. The whole variable domain, remainder taken from reference TRBV7-6 and TRBJ2-1, is GAGVSQSPRYKVTKRGQDVALRCDPISGHVSLYWYRQALGQGPEFLTYFNYEAQQDKSGLPNDRFSAERPEGSISTLTIQRTEQRDSAMYRCASSLARSGGRHEQFFGPGTRLTVL.

This clonotype was seen repeatedly, ten times or more. One end of the junction does not line up with germline, which may come from a read error. J is TRBJ1-5 and V is TRBV27; possible D gene TRBD1, 6 bases. This CDR3 contains 14 residues. The V gene's germline CDR1 is MNHEY and CDR2 SMNVEV (reference sequence). For the CDR3, the DNA is TGTGCCAGCAGTATATCTCAGGGGAATCAGCCCCAGAATTTT. This encodes CASSISQGNQPQNF.

This clonotype was seen at least ten times. V usage is TRBV20-1 and J usage is TRBJ2-3; 7 positions match TRBD2. This CDR3 is 16 amino acids long. Germline values: CDR1 DFQATT, CDR2 SNEGSKA (reference sequence). The ends lost 5 bases at V and 2 bases at J; junction bases unmatched: 13. The CDR3 DNA follows: TGCAGTGCTCAACCGGGAGCGGGACCGCACACAGATACGCAGTATTTT. It codes for CSAQPGAGPHTDTQYF.

This chain connects TRBV20-1 to TRBJ2-3; TRBD2 matches at 11 bases. The ends lost 6 bases at V and 4 bases at J; junction bases unmatched: 9. The length of the CDR3 is 15 residues. Germline V gene sequence: CDR1 DFQATT, CDR2 SNEGSKA (reference sequence). The CDR3 here is CSAKLTSGGPDTQYF. The DNA for the CDR3 is TGCAGTGCAAAACTAACTAGCGGGGGTCCAGATACGCAGTATTTT.

The chain combines TRBV20-1 with TRBJ2-7, with D possibly being TRBD2 (5 bases). V was cut by 5 bases and J by 4 bases, with 12 bases left in between. There are 12 residues in the CDR3. Per germline, CDR1 DFQATT and CDR2 SNEGSKA (reference sequence). The CDR3 DNA sequence: TGCAGTGCTGGCACTAGACTGTACGAGCAGTACTTC. Amino acid sequence: CSAGTRLYEQYF.

The chain combines TRBV12-3 or TRBV12-4 with TRBJ2-1; 7 nucleotides align to TRBD2. V shed 4 bases, J shed 9 bases, and the junction held 9 bases outside the gene matches. The CDR3 loop spans 14 amino acids. CDR3 nucleotides: TGTGCCAGCAGTTCAGGACTAGATGAGGGTGAGCAGTTCTTC. Its protein is CASSSGLDEGEQFF.

This clonotype has at least ten counts. The rearrangement links TRBV27 to TRBJ1-1; maybe TRBD1 (5 bases). Germline V gene data show CDR1 as MNHEY and CDR2 as SMNVEV (reference sequence). The CDR3 is made up of 15 amino acids. Trimming stripped 6 bases from V and 5 bases from J, with 19 bases between. CDR3 sequence reads: CASSGTRGGETEAFF. The DNA of the CDR3 is TGTGCCAGCAGCGGGACGAGAGGCGGGGAGACTGAAGCTTTCTTT.

There are many counts of this clonotype. The V gene is TRBV12-3 or TRBV12-4, the J gene TRBJ1-1, with D hard to call. The CDR3 totals 13 residues. Trimming removed 2 bases at V and 1 base at J, with 5 bases between. The CDR3 region is CASSLSENTEAFF. The CDR3 region has the DNA TGTGCCAGCAGTTTATCGGAGAACACTGAAGCTTTCTTT.

This clonotype was observed at least ten times. The J gene is TRBJ2-3, the V gene TRBV5-1; 8 nucleotides line up with TRBD2. This CDR3 contains 15 residues. Germline V gene data show CDR1 as SGHRS and CDR2 as YFSETQ. J was trimmed by 6 bases and V by 3 bases; bases with no gene match: 9. The CDR3 DNA reads TGCGCCAGCAGCTCCAATAGCGGGACTTGGGATACGCAGTATTTT. Amino acid sequence: CASSSNSGTWDTQYF.

This clonotype was counted many times. The rearrangement joins TRBV7-2 to TRBJ2-7; tentative D call: TRBD1 (5 bases). V lost 3 bases, J lost 0 bases, and 12 bases lay in between. Germline V gives CDR1 SGHTA, CDR2 FQGNSA. The CDR3 sequence is 15 residues long. The CDR3 loop is CASSLTVAGSYEQYF. DNA of the CDR3: TGTGCCAGCAGCTTGACAGTGGCAGGCTCCTACGAGCAGTACTTC.